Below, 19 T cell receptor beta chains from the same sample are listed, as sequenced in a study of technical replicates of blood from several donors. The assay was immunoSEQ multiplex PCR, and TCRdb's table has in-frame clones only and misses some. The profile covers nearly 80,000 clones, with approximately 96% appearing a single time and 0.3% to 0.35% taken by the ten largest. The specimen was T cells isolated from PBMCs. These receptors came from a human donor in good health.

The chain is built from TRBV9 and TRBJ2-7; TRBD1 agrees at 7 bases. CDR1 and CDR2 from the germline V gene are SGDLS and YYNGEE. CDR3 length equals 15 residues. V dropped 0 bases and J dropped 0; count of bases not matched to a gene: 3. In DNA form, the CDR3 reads TGTGCCAGCAGCGTAGGGGGGACAGTCTCCTACGAGCAGTACTTC. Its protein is CASSVGGTVSYEQYF.

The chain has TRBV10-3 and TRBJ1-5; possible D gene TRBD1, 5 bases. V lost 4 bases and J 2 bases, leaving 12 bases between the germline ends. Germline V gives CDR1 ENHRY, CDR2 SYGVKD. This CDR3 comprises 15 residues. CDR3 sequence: CAISGEGSRNQPQHF. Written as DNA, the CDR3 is TGTGCCATCAGTGGGGAGGGGAGTCGCAATCAGCCCCAGCATTTT.

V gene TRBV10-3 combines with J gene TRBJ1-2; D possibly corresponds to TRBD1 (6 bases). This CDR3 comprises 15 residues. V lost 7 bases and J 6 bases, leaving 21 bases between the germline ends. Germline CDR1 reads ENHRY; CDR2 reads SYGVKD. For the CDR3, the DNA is TGTGCCATCACCAAAGGACAGAACGGAATGGATGGCTACACCTTC. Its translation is CAITKGQNGMDGYTF.

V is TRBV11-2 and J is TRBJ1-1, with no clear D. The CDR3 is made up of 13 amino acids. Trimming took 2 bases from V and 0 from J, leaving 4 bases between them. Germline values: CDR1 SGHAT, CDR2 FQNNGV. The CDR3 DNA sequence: TGTGCCAGCAGCTTACAGATGAACACTGAAGCTTTCTTT. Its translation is CASSLQMNTEAFF. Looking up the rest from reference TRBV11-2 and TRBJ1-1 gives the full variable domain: EAGVAQSPRYKIIEKRQSVAFWCNPISGHATLYWYQQILGQGPKLLIQFQNNGVVDDSQLPKDRFSAERLKGVDSTLKIQPAKLEDSAVYLCASSLQMNTEAFFGQGTRLTVV.

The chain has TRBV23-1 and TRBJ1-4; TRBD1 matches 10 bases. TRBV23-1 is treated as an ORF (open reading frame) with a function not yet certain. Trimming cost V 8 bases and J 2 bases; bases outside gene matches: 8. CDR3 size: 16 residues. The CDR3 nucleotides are TGCGCCAGCCGGGACAGGGGTAAAGGCACTAATGAAAAACTGTTTTTT. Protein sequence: CASRDRGKGTNEKLFF.

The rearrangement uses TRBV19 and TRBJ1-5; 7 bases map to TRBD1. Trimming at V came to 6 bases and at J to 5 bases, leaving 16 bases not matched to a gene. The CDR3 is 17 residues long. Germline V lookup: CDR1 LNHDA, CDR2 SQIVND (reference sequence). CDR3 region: CASRSDLRQGAYQPQHF. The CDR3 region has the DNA TGTGCCAGTAGGAGCGACCTTAGACAGGGAGCCTATCAGCCCCAGCATTTT.

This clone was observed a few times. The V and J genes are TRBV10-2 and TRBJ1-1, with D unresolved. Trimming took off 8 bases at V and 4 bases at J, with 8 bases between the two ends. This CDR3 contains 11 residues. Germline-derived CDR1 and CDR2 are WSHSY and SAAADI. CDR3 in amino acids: CASSGPTEAFF. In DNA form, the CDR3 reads TGCGCCAGCTCAGGTCCCACTGAAGCTTTCTTT.

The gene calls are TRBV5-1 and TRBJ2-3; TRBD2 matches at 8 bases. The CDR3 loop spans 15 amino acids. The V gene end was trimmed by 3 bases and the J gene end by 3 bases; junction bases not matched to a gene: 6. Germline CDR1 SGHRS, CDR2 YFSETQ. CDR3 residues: CASSSAGVSTDTQYF. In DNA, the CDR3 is TGCGCCAGCAGCTCAGCGGGAGTTTCGACAGATACGCAGTATTTT.

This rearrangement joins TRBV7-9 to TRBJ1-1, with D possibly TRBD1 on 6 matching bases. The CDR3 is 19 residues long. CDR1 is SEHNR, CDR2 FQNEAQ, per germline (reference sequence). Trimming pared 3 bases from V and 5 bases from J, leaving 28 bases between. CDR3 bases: TGTGCCAGCAGCTTCTCCCAAGTGACAGGACCTTTAAGTGAGACTGAAGCTTTCTTT. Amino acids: CASSFSQVTGPLSETEAFF. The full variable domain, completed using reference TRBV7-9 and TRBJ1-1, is DTGVSQNPRHKITKRGQNVTFRCDPISEHNRLYWYRQTLGQGPEFLTYFQNEAQLEKSRLLSDRFSAERPKGSFSTLEIQRTEQGDSAMYLCASSFSQVTGPLSETEAFFGQGTRLTVV.

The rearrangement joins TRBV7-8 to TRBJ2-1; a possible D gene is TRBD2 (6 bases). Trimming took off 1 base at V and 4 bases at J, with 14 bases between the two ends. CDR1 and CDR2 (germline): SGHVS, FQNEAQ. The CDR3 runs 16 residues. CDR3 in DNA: TGTGCCAGCAGCTTAGATACGGAGGGTTGGTACAATGAGCAGTTCTTC. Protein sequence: CASSLDTEGWYNEQFF.

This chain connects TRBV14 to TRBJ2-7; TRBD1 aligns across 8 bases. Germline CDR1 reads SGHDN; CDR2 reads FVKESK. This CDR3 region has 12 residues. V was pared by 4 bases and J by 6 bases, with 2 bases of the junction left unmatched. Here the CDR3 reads CASSRTGSEQYF. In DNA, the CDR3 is TGTGCCAGCAGCCGGACAGGGTCCGAGCAGTACTTC.

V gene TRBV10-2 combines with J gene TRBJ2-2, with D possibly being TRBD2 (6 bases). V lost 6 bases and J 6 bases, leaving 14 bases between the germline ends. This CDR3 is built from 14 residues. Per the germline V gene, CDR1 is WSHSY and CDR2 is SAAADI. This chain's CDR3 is CASRLTSSAGELFF. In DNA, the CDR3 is TGCGCCAGCAGGTTGACTAGTTCGGCCGGGGAGCTGTTTTTT.

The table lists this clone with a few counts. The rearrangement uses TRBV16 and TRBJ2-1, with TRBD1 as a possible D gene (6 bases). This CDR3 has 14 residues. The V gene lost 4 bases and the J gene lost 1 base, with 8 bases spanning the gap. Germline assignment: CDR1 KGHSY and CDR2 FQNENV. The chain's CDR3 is CASSLDRSYNEQFF. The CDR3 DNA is TGTGCCAGCAGCCTGGACAGATCCTACAATGAGCAGTTCTTC.

The CDR3 DNA reads as TGTGCCTCCCCTTTAGCGGGGATAGGAACCGGGGAGCTGTTTTTT. Translation: CASPLAGIGTGELFF. The chain employs TRBV30 and TRBJ2-2, with 8 bases identical to TRBD2. The CDR3 totals 15 residues. From germline, CDR1 is GTSNPN and CDR2 SVGIG (reference sequence). The ends lost 7 bases at V and 5 bases at J; junction bases unmatched: 12.

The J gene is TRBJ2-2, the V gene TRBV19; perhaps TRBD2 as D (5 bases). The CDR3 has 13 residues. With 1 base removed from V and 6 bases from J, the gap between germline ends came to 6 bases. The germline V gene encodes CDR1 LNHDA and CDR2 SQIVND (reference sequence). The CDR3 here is CASSIVAPGELFF. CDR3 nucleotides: TGTGCCAGTAGTATAGTAGCGCCCGGGGAGCTGTTTTTT.

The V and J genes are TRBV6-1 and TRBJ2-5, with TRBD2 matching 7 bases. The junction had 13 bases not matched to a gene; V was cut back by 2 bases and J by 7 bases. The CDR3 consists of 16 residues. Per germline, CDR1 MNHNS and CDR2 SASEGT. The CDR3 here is CASSESAGSPRVTQYF. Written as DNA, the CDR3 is TGTGCCAGCAGTGAATCAGCGGGAAGTCCTCGGGTGACCCAGTACTTC.

The CDR3 here is CASSVGGGKTRATNEKLFF. DNA for the CDR3: TGTGCCAGCAGCGTAGGAGGGGGAAAAACGCGGGCAACTAATGAAAAACTGTTTTTT. The gene calls are TRBV9 and TRBJ1-4, with a weak D call TRBD1 (6 bases). This CDR3 contains 19 residues. The V end lost 0 bases, the J end lost 0 bases, and 18 bases lay between the germline ends. Looked up from germline, CDR1 is SGDLS and CDR2 is YYNGEE.

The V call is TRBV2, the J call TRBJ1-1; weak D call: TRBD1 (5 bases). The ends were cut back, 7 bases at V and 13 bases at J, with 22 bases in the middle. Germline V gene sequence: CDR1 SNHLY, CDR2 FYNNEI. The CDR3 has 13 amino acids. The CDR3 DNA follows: TGTGCCAGCATCTTAGGCGAGACAGCCGATCTTTTCTTT. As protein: CASILGETADLFF.

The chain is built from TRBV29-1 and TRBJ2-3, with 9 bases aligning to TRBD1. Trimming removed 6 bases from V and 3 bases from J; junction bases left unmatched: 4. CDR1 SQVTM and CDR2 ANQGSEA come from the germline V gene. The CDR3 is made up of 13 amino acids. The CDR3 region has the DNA TGCAGCGTCGACAGGGGGTTAACAGATACGCAGTATTTT. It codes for CSVDRGLTDTQYF.